Below, one TCR beta chain is given with its context. This entry comes from a study of read filtering for tumor transcriptome and immune sequencing. Study-wide background: DNase treatment preceded whole-transcriptome library preparation.

This library used around 400 ng RNA and molecular barcoded adaptors spanning alpha/delta and beta/gamma chains. TCRdb called the reads again in MiXCR, with one record for every CDR3 protein. This table has more than 100,000 distinct CDR3 sequences, about 12% appearing once. The junction had 4 bases not matched to a gene; V was cut back by 6 bases and J by 5 bases. This CDR3 has 14 amino acids. The specimen sequenced was a population of CD138-negative cells sorted from bone marrow. The chain has TRBV12-3 or TRBV12-4 and TRBJ2-3; 11 positions match TRBD2. The clonotype originates from a donor aged 40 or older with multiple myeloma. CDR3 region: CASSPTSGRDTQYF. CDR3 sequence (DNA): TGTGCCAGCAGCCCTACTAGCGGGAGAGATACGCAGTATTTT.